This entry concerns a single T cell receptor (beta chain). Its antigen is still unknown. Other DNA sequences within the sample encode an identical CDR3. Trimming left V 0 bases short and J 6 bases short, with 5 bases between. The germline CDR1 and CDR2 sequences are SGHRS and YFSETQ. The CDR3 has 12 residues. TCRdb's table, derived via immunoSEQ multiplex PCR, lists solely in-frame clones and lacks some. This table has some 170,000 clones, about 90% appearing once. This specimen belongs to a study of T cell responses to AZD1222 COVID-19 vaccine. Study outcomes and limitations: Clonal diversity was possibly underestimated, and the donors were mostly white British, with more females. Repertoire sampling was restricted to post-peak T cell response timepoints. Elevations in Spike-specific TCR breadth and depth followed administration of two AZD1222 doses. CD4 TCRs linked to vaccination spanned spike, dominating at 160-218 and 743-854.

The starting material was peripheral blood, obtained on day 0 of MenACWY control vaccination. The sequence was collected from an adult in good health. The genes are TRBV5-1 and TRBJ2-3; D is unresolved. CDR3 loop: CASSLEGDTQYF. The CDR3 nucleotides read TGCGCCAGCAGCTTGGAAGGGGATACGCAGTATTTT.